This T cell receptor (beta chain) was identified during a study of blood T cell repertoires in COVID-19. Overall study: COVID-19 samples from acute and convalescent phases originated in the United States, Italy and Spain.

Germline V gives CDR1 SNHLY, CDR2 FYNNEI. V gave up 10 bases and J gave up 7 bases, with 14 bases separating them. The CDR3 runs 12 residues. How the authors handled the data: Reference gene primer amplification in the assay estimated nucleated cell counts. Method: immunoSEQ multiplex PCR; TCRdb's copy keeps in-frame clones and lacks some. Clonal size and the V and J genes are those of that table, whereas D and trimming came from the DNA. The data hold fewer than 300,000 clones, with approximately 86% observed a single time. The gene calls are TRBV2 and TRBJ2-1; perhaps TRBD1 as D (6 bases). The sample comprised peripheral blood. The clonotype comes from a man between 18 and 29 years old with active or convalescent COVID-19. The CDR3 spells CATTGLSNEQFF. The DNA of the CDR3 is TGTGCCACGACAGGCCTTAGTAATGAGCAGTTCTTC.